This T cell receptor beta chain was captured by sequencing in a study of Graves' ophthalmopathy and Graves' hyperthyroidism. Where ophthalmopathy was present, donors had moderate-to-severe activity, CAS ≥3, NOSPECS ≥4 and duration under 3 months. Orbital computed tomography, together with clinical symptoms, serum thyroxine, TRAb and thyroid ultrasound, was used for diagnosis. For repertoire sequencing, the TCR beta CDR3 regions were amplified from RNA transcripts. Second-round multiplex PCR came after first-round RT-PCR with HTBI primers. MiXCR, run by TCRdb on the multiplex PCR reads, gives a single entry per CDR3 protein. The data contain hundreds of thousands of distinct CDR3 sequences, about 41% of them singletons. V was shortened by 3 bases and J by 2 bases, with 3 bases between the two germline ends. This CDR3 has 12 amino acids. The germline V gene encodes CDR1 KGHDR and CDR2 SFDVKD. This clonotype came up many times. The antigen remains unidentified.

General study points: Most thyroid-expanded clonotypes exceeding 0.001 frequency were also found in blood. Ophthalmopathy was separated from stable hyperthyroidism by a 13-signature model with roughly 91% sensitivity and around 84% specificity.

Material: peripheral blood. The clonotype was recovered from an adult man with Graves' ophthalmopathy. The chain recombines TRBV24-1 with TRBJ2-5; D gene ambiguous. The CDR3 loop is CATSDRQETQYF. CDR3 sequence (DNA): TGTGCCACCAGTGATCGTCAAGAGACCCAGTACTTC.